A selection of T cell receptor beta chains follows, all from one sample in a study of breast tumors, draining lymph nodes, adjacent tissues. One entry per CDR3 protein results from TCRdb running MiXCR on the multiplex PCR reads. The repertoire holds 190,000 or so distinct CDR3 sequences, with around a third as singletons. The material sequenced was axillary lymph node tissue. Receptors originate from a female donor with breast cancer. Some clones in this sample may be carry-over from other donors' samples. Each CDR3 is given with its conserved first and last residue. D genes are given only for firm matches. Not all rows give a size; the values are once, few, many and, for expanded clones, a class.

clone_size | cdr3_length | j_call | v_call | d_call | cdr3_aa | cdr3_nt
- | 13 | TRBJ1-6 | TRBV6-5 | - | CASSRVRNSPLHF | TGTGCCAGCAGTAGAGTGCGGAATTCACCCCTCCACTTT
- | 15 | TRBJ1-5 | TRBV27 | TRBD1 | CASSRQGGSNHPQHF | TGTGCCAGCAGCAGACAGGGGGGGAGCAATCACCCCCAGCATTTT
few | 15 | TRBJ1-2 | TRBV6-2/TRBV6-3 | - | CASSPGWGSNYGYTF | TGTGCCAGCAGTCCCGGTTGGGGTTCTAACTATGGCTACACCTTC
many | 13 | TRBJ1-2 | TRBV11-2 | TRBD1 | CASSLTGVEGYTF | TGTGCCAGCAGCTTAACAGGGGTCGAGGGCTACACCTTC
- | 15 | TRBJ2-2 | TRBV4-1 | TRBD1 | CASSREGGNTGELFF | TGCGCCAGCAGCCGAGAAGGGGGCAACACCGGGGAGCTGTTTTTT
- | 17 | TRBJ2-6 | TRBV20-1 | TRBD1 | CSASRLRDRVSFSVLTF | TGCAGTGCTAGTCGTCTCCGGGACAGGGTTTCCTTTAGCGTCCTGACTTTC
few | 15 | TRBJ2-3 | TRBV6-5 | - | CASSYGSGRTDTQYF | TGTGCCAGCAGTTACGGTAGCGGCCGCACAGATACGCAGTATTTT
many | 14 | TRBJ2-7 | TRBV29-1 | - | CSVGGGGGSYEQYF | TGCAGCGTGGGAGGAGGGGGCGGAAGTTACGAGCAGTACTTC
many | 14 | TRBJ2-7 | TRBV7-9 | - | CASTNAGTEDEQYF | TGTGCCAGCACCAATGCCGGGACGGAGGACGAGCAGTACTTC
- | 14 | TRBJ2-4 | TRBV20-1 | - | CSARGPGEVAIQYF | TGCAGTGCTAGAGGCCCAGGGGAGGTAGCCATTCAGTACTTC
many | 14 | TRBJ1-6 | TRBV7-2 | - | CASSFGGPLSPLHF | TGTGCCAGCAGCTTCGGGGGGCCCCTATCACCCCTCCACTTT
- | 16 | TRBJ2-7 | TRBV5-5 | TRBD1 | CASSQDFGTAQYEQYF | TGCGCCAGCAGCCAAGACTTCGGGACAGCTCAATACGAGCAGTACTTC
many | 14 | TRBJ1-4 | TRBV4-3 | - | CASSPQGLSEKLFF | TGCGCCAGCAGCCCGCAGGGTCTGAGTGAAAAACTGTTTTTT
once | 14 | TRBJ2-3 | TRBV2 | - | CASSRGGSTDTQDF | TGTGCCAGCTCGAGGGGGGGTTCCACAGATACCCAGGATTTT
many | 15 | TRBJ2-5 | TRBV7-2 | TRBD1 | CASSPSTGGSETQYF | TGTGCCAGCAGTCCCAGTACAGGGGGATCGGAGACCCAGTACTTC
many | 14 | TRBJ1-3 | TRBV5-5 | - | CASSVTRTGNTIYF | TGTGCCAGCAGCGTCACTCGGACTGGAAACACCATATATTTT
many | 14 | TRBJ1-6 | TRBV20-1 | - | CSARDSGGSSPLHF | TGCAGTGCTAGGGACTCAGGAGGGAGTTCACCCCTCCACTTT